Below are 7 T cell receptor beta chains sequenced from a single sample in a study of blood T cell repertoires in COVID-19 (dated by TCRdb to 2020 to 2021). The method behind the library was the immunoSEQ multiplex PCR assay. Drawn from immuneACCESS, this table holds only the in-frame rearrangements with V and J called that TCRdb kept. Clones are partly lost; checked studies trace under half to an unresolved V gene and leave the rest unexplained. The sample records 130,000 or so clones, about four fifths of which are singletons. The top ten hold 12% of the sample. Sequences were obtained from peripheral blood. These receptors all stem from a woman aged 60-75 years with acute or convalescent COVID-19.

The chain's CDR3 is CASGPAPSNQPQHF. DNA for the CDR3: TGTGCCAGCGGGCCAGCCCCTAGCAATCAGCCCCAGCATTTT. The chain links TRBV6-5 to TRBJ1-5, with D unresolved. V gave up 8 bases and J gave up 0 bases, with 11 bases separating them. CDR3 length: 14 residues. Germline V lookup: CDR1 MNHEY, CDR2 SVGAGI.

This clone was observed once. This same CDR3 is encoded by further DNA sequences in the sample. This chain links TRBV2 with TRBJ1-1, with D tentatively TRBD1 (5 bases). The CDR3 has 12 residues. Germline V CDR1 and CDR2: SNHLY, FYNNEI. V lost 9 bases and J 0 bases, leaving 8 bases between the germline ends. The DNA for the CDR3 is TGTGCCAGTACAGGTTTGAACACTGAAGCTTTCTTT. Encoded protein: CASTGLNTEAFF.

The chain carries TRBV5-6 and TRBJ1-5; 7 nucleotides align to TRBD1. The CDR3 totals 15 residues. The junction had 8 bases not matched to a gene; V was cut back by 2 bases and J by 6 bases. Germline lookup yields CDR1 SGHDT and CDR2 YYEEEE. The CDR3 protein is CASSFNRGLGQPQHF. For the CDR3, the DNA is TGTGCCAGCAGCTTTAACAGGGGCTTAGGTCAGCCCCAGCATTTT.

Notes on this clone: The sample has other DNA sequences that encode this CDR3 too. The gene calls are TRBV19 and TRBJ1-5, with TRBD1 matching over 8 bases. Germline-derived CDR1 and CDR2 are LNHDA and SQIVND (reference sequence). V shed 5 bases and J 0 bases; nucleotides not matched to a gene: 0. The CDR3 spans 14 residues. The chain's CDR3 is CASSGQGSNQPQHF. CDR3 nucleotide sequence: TGTGCCAGTAGTGGACAGGGTAGCAATCAGCCCCAGCATTTT.

The chain employs TRBV10-3 and TRBJ1-1, with D possibly being TRBD1 (5 bases). The germline gives CDR1 ENHRY, CDR2 SYGVKD. This CDR3 contains 13 residues. Between the trimmed V and J ends, which lost 8 bases and 1 base, there was a span of 11 bases. The CDR3 sequence: CAIRNGQNTEAFF. Written as DNA, the CDR3 is TGTGCCATCCGGAACGGACAGAACACTGAAGCTTTCTTT.

The genes are TRBV3-1 (or the pseudogene TRBV3-2) and TRBJ2-3, with D perhaps TRBD2 (6 bases). CDR1 LGHDT and CDR2 YNNKEL come from the germline V gene (reference sequence). This CDR3 region has 12 residues. V lost 1 base and J lost 8, with 7 bases in between. The CDR3 DNA follows: TGTGCCAGCAGCCAAGCCGGGGGTACGCAGTATTTT. This translates into CASSQAGGTQYF.

The V and J genes are TRBV30 and TRBJ1-1, with no clear D. V lost 0 bases to trimming and J lost 6 bases, with 11 bases between them. This CDR3 has 13 amino acids. Germline assignment: CDR1 GTSNPN and CDR2 SVGIG (reference sequence). CDR3 in DNA: TGTGCCTGGAGTGTACAGCCGACGGCTGAAGCTTTCTTT. Protein sequence: CAWSVQPTAEAFF.